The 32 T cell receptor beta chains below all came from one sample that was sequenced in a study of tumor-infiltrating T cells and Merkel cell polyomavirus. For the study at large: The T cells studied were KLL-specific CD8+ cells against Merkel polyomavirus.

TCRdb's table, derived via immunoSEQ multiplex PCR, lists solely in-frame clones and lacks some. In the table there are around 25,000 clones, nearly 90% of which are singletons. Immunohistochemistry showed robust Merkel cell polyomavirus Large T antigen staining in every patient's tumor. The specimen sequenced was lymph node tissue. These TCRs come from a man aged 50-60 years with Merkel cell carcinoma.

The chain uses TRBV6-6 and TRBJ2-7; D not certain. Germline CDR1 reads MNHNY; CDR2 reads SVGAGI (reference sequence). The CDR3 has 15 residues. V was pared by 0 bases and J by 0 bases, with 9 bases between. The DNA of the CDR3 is TGTGCCAGCAGTTACTCTTTGGCGGTCTCCTACGAGCAGTACTTC. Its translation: CASSYSLAVSYEQYF.

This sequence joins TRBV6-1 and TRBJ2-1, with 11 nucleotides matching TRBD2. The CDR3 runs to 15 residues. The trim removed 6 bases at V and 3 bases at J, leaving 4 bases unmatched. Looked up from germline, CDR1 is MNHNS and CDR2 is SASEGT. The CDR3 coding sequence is TGTGCCAGCAGGGAGCTAGCGGGAGGCTACAATGAGCAGTTCTTC. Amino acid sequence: CASRELAGGYNEQFF.

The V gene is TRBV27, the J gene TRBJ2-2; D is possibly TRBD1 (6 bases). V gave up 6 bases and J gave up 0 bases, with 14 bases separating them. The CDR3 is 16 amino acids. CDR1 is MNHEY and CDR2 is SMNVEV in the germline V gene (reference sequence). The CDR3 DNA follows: TGTGCCAGCAGCCGACAGGATAGGGCGAACACCGGGGAGCTGTTTTTT. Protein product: CASSRQDRANTGELFF.

The CDR3 protein is CASSVDRGRAFF. The CDR3, as DNA: TGTGCCAGCAGCGTGGACAGGGGGCGAGCTTTCTTT. The chain couples TRBV5-6 to TRBJ1-1; the match to TRBD1 covers 11 bases. This CDR3 spans 12 amino acids. With 4 bases clipped from V and 10 bases from J, the junction kept 3 bases outside the gene matches. Germline V CDR1 and CDR2: SGHDT, YYEEEE.

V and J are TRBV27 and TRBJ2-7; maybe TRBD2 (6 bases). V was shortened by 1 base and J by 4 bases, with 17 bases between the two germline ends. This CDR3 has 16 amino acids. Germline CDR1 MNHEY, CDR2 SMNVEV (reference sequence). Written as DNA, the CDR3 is TGTGCCAGCAGTTTATTATTTAGCGGAAGAGGTTACGAGCAGTACTTC. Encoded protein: CASSLLFSGRGYEQYF.

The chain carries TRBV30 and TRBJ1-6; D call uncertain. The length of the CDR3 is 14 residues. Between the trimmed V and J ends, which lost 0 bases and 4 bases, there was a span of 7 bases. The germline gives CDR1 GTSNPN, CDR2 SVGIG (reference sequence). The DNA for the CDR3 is TGTGCCTGGAGTGTTGAGGGTTATAATTCACCCCTCCACTTT. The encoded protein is CAWSVEGYNSPLHF.

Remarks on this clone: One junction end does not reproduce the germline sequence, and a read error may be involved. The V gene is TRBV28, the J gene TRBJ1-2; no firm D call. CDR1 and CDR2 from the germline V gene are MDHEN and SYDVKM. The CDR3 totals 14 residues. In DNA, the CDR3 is TGTGCCAGCAGTTTCGCAGCTACTAACCATGGCTACACCTTC. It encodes CASSFAATNHGYTF.

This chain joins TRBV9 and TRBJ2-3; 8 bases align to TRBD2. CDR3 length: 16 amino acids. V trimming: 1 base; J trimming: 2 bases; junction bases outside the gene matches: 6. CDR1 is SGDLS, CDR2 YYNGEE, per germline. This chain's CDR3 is CASSVLGSGVTDTQYF. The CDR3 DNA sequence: TGTGCCAGCAGCGTACTTGGTAGCGGGGTCACAGATACGCAGTATTTT.

Written as DNA, the CDR3 is TGTGCCAGCAATAGCGGACAGGGGAGCAATGGCTACACCTTC. Translating it yields CASNSGQGSNGYTF. The gene calls are TRBV28 and TRBJ1-2, with 9 bases lining up with TRBD1. Germline values: CDR1 MDHEN, CDR2 SYDVKM. The trim removed 7 bases at V and 6 bases at J, leaving 9 bases unmatched. The CDR3 extends over 14 amino acids.

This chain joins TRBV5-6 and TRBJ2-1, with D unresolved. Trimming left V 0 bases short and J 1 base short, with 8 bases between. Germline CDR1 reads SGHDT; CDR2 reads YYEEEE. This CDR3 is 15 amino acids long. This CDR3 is CASSLGLVSYNEQFF. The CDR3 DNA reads TGTGCCAGCAGCTTGGGTCTCGTTTCCTACAATGAGCAGTTCTTC.

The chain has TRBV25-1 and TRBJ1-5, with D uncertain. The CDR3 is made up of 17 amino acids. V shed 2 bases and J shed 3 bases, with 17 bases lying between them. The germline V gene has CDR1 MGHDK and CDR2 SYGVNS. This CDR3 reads CASSERRIRRFNQPQHF. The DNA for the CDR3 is TGTGCCAGCAGTGAAAGGAGGATACGAAGGTTCAATCAGCCCCAGCATTTT.

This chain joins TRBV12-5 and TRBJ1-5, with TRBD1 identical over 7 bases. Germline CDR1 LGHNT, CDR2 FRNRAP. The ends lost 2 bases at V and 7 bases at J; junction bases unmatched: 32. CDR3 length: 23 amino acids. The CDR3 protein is CASGLSPGPSQFQYDRDIQPQHF. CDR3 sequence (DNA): TGTGCTAGTGGTTTGTCCCCTGGGCCCTCCCAGTTCCAGTACGACAGGGATATCCAGCCCCAGCATTTT.

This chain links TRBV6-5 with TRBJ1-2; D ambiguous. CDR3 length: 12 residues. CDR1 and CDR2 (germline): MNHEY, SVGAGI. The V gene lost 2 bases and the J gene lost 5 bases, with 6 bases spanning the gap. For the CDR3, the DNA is TGTGCCAGCAGTTACGGGCCTTATGGCTACACCTTC. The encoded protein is CASSYGPYGYTF.

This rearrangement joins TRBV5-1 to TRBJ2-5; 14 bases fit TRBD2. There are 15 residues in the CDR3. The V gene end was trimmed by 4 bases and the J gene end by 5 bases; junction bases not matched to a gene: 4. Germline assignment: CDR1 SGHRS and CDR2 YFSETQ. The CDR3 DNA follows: TGCGCCAGCAGCCGGGGGACTAGCGGGAGTGAGACCCAGTACTTC. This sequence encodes CASSRGTSGSETQYF.

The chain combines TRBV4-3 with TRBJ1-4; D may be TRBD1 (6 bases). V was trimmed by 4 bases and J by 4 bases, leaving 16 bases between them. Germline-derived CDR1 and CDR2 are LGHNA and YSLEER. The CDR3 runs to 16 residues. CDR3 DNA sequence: TGCGCCAGCAGCCGGGACACCGGTGGCTTTAATGAAAAACTGTTTTTT. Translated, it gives CASSRDTGGFNEKLFF.

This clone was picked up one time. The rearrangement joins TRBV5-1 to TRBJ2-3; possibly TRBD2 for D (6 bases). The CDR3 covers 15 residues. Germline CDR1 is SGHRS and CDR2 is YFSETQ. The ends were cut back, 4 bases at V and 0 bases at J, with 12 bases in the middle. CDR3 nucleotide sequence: TGCGCCAGCAGCACTCTAGCGACTAGCACAGATACGCAGTATTTT. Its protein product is CASSTLATSTDTQYF.

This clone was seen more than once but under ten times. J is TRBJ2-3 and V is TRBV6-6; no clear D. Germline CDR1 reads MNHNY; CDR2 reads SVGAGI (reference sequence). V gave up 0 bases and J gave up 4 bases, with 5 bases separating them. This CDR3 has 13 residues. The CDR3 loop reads CASSYSRSDTQYF. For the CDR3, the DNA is TGTGCCAGCAGTTACTCCAGATCAGATACGCAGTATTTT.

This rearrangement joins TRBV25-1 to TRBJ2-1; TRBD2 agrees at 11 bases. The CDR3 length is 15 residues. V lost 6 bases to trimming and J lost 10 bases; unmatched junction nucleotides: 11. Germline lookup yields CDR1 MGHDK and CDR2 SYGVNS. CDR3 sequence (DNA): TGTGCCAGCAGCTCCCTGGCCCGACTAGCGGGAGAGCAGTTCTTC. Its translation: CASSSLARLAGEQFF.

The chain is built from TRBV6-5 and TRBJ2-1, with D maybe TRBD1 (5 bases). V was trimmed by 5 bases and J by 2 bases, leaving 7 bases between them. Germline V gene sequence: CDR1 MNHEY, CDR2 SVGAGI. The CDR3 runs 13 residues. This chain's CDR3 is CASSRGAYNEQFF. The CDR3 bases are TGTGCCAGCAGTAGGGGCGCCTACAATGAGCAGTTCTTC.

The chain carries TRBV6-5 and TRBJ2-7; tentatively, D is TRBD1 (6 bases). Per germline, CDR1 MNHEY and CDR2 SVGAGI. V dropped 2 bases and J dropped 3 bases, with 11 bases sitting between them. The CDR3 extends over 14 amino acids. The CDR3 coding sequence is TGTGCCAGCAGTTACGCAGGGGCTGGCTACGAGCAGTACTTC. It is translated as CASSYAGAGYEQYF.

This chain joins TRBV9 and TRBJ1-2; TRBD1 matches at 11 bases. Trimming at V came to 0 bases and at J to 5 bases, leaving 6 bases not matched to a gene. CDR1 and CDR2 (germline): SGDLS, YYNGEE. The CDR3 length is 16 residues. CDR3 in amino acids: CASSVGGTGGKYGYTF. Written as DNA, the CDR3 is TGTGCCAGCAGCGTAGGGGGGACAGGGGGTAAATATGGCTACACCTTC. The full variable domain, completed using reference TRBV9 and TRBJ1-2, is DSGVTQTPKHLITATGQRVTLRCSPRSGDLSVYWYQQSLDQGLQFLIQYYNGEERAKGNILERFSAQQFPDLHSELNLSSLELGDSALYFCASSVGGTGGKYGYTFGSGTRLTVV.

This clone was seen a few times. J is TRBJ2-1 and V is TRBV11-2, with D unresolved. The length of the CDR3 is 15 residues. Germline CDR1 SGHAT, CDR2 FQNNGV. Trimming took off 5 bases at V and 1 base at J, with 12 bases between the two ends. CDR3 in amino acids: CASSLTGGSYNEQFF. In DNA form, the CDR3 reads TGTGCCAGCAGCCTAACGGGTGGGTCCTACAATGAGCAGTTCTTC.

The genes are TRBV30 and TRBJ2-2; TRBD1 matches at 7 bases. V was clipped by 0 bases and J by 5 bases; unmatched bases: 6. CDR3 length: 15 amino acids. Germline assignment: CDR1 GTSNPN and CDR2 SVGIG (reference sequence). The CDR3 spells CAWSVTGRGTGELFF. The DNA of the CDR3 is TGTGCCTGGAGTGTAACCGGCAGGGGGACCGGGGAGCTGTTTTTT.

In DNA, the CDR3 is TGTGCCAGCAGCTTTGGAGGGGTTGGGGCCTACAATGAGCAGTTCTTC. It is translated as CASSFGGVGAYNEQFF. The rearrangement uses TRBV5-4 and TRBJ2-1; a possible D gene is TRBD2 (6 bases). Trimming took off 2 bases at V and 2 bases at J, with 14 bases between the two ends. In germline, CDR1 is SGHNT, CDR2 YYREEE (reference sequence). CDR3 length: 16 amino acids.

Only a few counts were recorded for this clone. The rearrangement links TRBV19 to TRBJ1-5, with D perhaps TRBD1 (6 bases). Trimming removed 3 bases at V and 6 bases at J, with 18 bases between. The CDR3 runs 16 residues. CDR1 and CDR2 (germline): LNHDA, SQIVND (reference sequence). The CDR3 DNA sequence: TGTGCCAGTAGTATGTTGGCAGGGGATGGTGGTCAGCCCCAGCATTTT. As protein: CASSMLAGDGGQPQHF.

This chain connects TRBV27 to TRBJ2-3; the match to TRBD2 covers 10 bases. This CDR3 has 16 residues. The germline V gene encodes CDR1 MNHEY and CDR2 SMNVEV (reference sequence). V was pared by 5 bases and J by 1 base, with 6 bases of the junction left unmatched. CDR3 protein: CASSQLAGAGTDTQYF. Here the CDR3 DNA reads TGTGCCAGCAGTCAGCTAGCGGGGGCTGGCACAGATACGCAGTATTTT.

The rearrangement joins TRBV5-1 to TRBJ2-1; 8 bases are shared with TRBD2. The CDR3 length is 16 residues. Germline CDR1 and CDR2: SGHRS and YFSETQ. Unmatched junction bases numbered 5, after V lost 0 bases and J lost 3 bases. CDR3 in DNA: TGCGCCAGCAGCTTGGGGACCGGGACTAGCTACAATGAGCAGTTCTTC. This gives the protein CASSLGTGTSYNEQFF.

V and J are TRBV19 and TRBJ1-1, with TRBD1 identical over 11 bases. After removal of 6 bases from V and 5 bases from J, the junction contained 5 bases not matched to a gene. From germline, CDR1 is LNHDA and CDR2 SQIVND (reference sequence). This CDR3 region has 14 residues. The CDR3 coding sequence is TGTGCCAGTAGCCGGGGACAGGGGGGGACTGAAGCTTTCTTT. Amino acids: CASSRGQGGTEAFF.

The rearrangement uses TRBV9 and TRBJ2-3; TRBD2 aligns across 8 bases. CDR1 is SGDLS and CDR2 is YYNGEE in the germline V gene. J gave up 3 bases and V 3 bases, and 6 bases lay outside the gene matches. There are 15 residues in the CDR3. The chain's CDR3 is CASSGAGGPTDTQYF. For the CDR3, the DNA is TGTGCCAGCAGCGGGGCGGGGGGCCCGACAGATACGCAGTATTTT.

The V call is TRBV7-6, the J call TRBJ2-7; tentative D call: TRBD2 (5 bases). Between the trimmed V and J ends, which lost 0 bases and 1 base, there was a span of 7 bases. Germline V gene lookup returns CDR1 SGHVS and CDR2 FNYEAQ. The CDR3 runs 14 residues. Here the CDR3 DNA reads TGTGCCAGCAGCTTAGCTGGAGGTTCCTACGAGCAGTACTTC. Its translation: CASSLAGGSYEQYF.

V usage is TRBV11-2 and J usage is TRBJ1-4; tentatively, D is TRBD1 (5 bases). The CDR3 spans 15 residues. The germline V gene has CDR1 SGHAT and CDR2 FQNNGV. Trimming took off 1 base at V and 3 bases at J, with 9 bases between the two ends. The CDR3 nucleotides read TGTGCCAGCAGCTTAGCGGGACTTGCTAATGAAAAACTGTTTTTT. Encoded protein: CASSLAGLANEKLFF. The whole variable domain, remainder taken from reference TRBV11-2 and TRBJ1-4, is EAGVAQSPRYKIIEKRQSVAFWCNPISGHATLYWYQQILGQGPKLLIQFQNNGVVDDSQLPKDRFSAERLKGVDSTLKIQPAKLEDSAVYLCASSLAGLANEKLFFGSGTQLSVL.

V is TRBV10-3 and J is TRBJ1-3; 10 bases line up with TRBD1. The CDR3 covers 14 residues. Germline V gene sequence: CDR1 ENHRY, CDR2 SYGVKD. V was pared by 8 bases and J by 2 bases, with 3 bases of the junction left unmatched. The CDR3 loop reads CAIGDRGPGNTIYF. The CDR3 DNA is TGTGCCATCGGCGACAGGGGGCCTGGAAACACCATATATTTT.